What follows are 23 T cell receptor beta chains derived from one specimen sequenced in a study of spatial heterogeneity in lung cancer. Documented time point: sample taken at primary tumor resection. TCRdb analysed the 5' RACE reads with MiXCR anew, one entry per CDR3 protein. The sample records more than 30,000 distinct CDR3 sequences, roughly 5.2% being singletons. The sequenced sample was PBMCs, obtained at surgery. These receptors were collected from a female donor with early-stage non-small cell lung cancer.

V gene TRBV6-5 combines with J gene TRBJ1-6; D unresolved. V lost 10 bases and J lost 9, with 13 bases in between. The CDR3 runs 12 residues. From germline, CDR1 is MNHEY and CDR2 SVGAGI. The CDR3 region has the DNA TGTGCCACCTACGGGAGGTCTTCACCCCTCCACTTT. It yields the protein CATYGRSSPLHF.

This chain's CDR3 is CASSVGRANTEAFF. The CDR3 coding sequence is TGTGCCAGCAGCGTAGGACGGGCCAACACTGAAGCTTTCTTT. This chain connects TRBV9 to TRBJ1-1; D not resolved. Per germline, CDR1 SGDLS and CDR2 YYNGEE. V lost 0 bases and J lost 2, with 8 bases in between. The CDR3 runs to 14 residues.

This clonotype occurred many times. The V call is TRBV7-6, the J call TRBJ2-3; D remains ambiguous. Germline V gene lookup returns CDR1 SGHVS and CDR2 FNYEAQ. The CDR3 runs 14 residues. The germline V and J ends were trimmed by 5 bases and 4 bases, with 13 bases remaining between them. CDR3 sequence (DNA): TGTGCCAGCAGCCCAGCCACCCCTCCAGATACGCAGTATTTT. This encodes CASSPATPPDTQYF.

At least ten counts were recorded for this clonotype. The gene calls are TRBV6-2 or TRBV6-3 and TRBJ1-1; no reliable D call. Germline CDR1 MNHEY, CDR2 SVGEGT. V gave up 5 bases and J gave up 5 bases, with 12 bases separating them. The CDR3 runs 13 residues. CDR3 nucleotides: TGTGCCAGCAGTACCGGTGTTAGGACTGAAGCTTTCTTT. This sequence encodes CASSTGVRTEAFF.

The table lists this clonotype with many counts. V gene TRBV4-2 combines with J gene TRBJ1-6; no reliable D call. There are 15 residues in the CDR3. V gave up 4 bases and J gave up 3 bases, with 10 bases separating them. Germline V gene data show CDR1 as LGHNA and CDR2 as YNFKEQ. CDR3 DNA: TGTGCCAGCAGCCTTCGACCCAGCTATAATTCACCCCTCCACTTT. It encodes CASSLRPSYNSPLHF.

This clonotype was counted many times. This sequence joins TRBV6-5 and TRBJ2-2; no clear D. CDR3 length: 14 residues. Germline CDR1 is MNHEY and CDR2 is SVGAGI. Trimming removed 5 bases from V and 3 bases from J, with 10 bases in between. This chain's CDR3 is CASSLTEYTGELFF. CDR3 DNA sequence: TGTGCCAGCAGTCTCACGGAATACACCGGGGAGCTGTTTTTT.

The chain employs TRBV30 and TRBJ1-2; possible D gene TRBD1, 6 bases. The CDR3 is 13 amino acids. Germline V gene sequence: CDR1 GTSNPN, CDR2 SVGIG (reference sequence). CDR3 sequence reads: CTFSKGGVDGYTF. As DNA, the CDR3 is TGTACCTTTTCAAAGGGGGGAGTAGATGGCTACACCTTC.

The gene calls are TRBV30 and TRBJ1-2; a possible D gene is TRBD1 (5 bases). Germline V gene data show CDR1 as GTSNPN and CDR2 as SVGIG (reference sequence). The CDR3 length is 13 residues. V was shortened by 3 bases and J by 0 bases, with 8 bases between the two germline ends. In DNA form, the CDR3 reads TGTGCCTGGAGCAGGGCGCCTAACTATGGCTACACCTTC. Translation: CAWSRAPNYGYTF. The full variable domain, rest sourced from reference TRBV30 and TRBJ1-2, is SQTIHQWPATLVQPVGSPLSLECTVEGTSNPNLYWYRQAAGRGLQLLFYSVGIGQISSEVPQNLSASRPQDRQFILSSKKLLLSDSGFYLCAWSRAPNYGYTFGSGTRLTVV.

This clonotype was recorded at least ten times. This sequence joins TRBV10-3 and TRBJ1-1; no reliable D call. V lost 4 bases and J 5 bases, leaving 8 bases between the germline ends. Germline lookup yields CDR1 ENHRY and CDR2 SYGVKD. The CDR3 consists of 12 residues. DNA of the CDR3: TGTGCCATCAGTGTCAAAGGGACTGAAGCTTTCTTT. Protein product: CAISVKGTEAFF.

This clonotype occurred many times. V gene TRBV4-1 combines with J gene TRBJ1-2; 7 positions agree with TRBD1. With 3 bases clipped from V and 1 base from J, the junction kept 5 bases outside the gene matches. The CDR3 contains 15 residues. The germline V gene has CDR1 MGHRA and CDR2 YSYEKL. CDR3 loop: CASSQETGLNYGYTF. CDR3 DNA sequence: TGCGCCAGCAGCCAGGAGACAGGGCTTAACTATGGCTACACCTTC.

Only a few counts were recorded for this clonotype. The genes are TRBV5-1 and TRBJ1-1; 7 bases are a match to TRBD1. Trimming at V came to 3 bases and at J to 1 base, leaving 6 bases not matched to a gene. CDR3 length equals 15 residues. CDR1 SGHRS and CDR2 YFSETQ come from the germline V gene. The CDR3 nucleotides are TGCGCCAGCAGCTCACCCGACAGGGAGAACACTGAAGCTTTCTTT. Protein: CASSSPDRENTEAFF.

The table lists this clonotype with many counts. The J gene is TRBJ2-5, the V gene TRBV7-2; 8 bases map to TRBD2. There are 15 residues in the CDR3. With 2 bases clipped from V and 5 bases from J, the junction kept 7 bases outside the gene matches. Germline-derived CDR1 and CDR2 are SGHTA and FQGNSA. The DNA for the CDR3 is TGTGCCAGCAGCTTACCGGGGGGGCCCCTGGAGACCCAGTACTTC. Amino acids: CASSLPGGPLETQYF. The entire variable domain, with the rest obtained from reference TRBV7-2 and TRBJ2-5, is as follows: GAGVSQSPSNKVTEKGKDVELRCDPISGHTALYWYRQSLGQGLEFLIYFQGNSAPDKSGLPSDRFSAERTGGSVSTLTIQRTQQEDSAVYLCASSLPGGPLETQYFGPGTRLLVL.

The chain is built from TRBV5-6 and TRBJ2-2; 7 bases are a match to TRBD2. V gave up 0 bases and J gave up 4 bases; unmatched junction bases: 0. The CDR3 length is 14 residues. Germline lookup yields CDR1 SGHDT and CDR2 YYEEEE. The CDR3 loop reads CASSLGLATGELFF. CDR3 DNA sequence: TGTGCCAGCAGCTTGGGACTAGCCACCGGGGAGCTGTTTTTT. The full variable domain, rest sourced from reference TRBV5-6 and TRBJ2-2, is DAGVTQSPTHLIKTRGQQVTLRCSPKSGHDTVSWYQQALGQGPQFIFQYYEEEERQRGNFPDRFSGHQFPNYSSELNVNALLLGDSALYLCASSLGLATGELFFGEGSRLTVL.

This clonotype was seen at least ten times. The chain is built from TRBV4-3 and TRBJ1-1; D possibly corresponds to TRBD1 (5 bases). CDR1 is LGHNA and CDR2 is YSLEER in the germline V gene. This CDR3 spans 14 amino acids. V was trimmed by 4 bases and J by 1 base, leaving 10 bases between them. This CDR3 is CASSRGWGNTEAFF. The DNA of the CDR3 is TGCGCCAGCAGCCGGGGGTGGGGGAACACTGAAGCTTTCTTT.

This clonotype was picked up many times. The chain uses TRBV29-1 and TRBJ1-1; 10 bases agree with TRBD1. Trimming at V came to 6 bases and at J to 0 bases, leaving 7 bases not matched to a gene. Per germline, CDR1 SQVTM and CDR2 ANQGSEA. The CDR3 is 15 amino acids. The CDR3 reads CSVDWGQGMNTEAFF. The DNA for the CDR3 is TGCAGCGTCGATTGGGGACAGGGGATGAACACTGAAGCTTTCTTT.

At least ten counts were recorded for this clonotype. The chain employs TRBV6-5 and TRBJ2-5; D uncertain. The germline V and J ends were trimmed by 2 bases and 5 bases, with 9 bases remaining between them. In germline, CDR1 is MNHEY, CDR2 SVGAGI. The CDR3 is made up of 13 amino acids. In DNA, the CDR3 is TGTGCCAGCAGTTACGGCGGTCCGGAGACCCAGTACTTC. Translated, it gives CASSYGGPETQYF.

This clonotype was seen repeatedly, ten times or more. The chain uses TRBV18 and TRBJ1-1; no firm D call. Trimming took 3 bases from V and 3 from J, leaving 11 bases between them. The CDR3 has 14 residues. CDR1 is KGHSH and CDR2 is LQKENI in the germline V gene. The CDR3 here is CASSPGVGYTEAFF. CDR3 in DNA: TGTGCCAGCTCACCGGGAGTGGGGTACACTGAAGCTTTCTTT.

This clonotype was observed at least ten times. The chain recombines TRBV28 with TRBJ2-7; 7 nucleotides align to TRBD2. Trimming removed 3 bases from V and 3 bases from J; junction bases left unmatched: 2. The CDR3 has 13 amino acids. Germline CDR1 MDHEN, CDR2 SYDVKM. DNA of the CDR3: TGTGCCAGCAGTTTGGGGGGGGGCTACGAGCAGTACTTC. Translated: CASSLGGGYEQYF. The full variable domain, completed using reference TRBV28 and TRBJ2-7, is DVKVTQSSRYLVKRTGEKVFLECVQDMDHENMFWYRQDPGLGLRLIYFSYDVKMKEKGDIPEGYSVSREKKERFSLILESASTNQTSMYLCASSLGGGYEQYFGPGTRLTVT.

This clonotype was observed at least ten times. CDR3 in amino acids: CASSYSSDGTFEKLFF. CDR3 bases: TGTGCCAGCAGTTACTCCTCCGACGGGACATTTGAAAAACTGTTTTTT. The V gene is TRBV6-2 or TRBV6-3, the J gene TRBJ1-4; TRBD1 is a possible D gene (6 bases). The V gene's germline CDR1 is MNHEY and CDR2 SVGEGT. The CDR3 is made up of 16 amino acids. Trimming removed 0 bases at V and 7 bases at J, with 15 bases between.

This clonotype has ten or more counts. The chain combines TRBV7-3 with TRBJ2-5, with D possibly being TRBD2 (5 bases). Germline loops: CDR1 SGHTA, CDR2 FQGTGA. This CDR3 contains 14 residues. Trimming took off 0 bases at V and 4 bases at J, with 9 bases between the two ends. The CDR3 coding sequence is TGTGCCAGCAGCTTAACTCCGGGGTTAGAGACCCAGTACTTC. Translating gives CASSLTPGLETQYF. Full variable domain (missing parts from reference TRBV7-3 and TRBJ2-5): GAGVSQTPSNKVTEKGKYVELRCDPISGHTALYWYRQSLGQGPEFLIYFQGTGAADDSGLPNDRFFAVRPEGSVSTLKIQRTERGDSAVYLCASSLTPGLETQYFGPGTRLLVL.

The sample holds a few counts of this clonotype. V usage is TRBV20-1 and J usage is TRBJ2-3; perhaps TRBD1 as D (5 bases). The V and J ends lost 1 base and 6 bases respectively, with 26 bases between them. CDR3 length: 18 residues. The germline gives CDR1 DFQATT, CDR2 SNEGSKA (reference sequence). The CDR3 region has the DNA TGCAGTGCTAGAGGTGGCGCAGGGATCGAGCTACTTACCGATACGCAGTATTTT. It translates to CSARGGAGIELLTDTQYF.

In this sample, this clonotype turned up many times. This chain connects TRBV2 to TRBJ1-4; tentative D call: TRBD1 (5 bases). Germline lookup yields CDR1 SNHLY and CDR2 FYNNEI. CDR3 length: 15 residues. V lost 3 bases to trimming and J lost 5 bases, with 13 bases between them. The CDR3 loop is CASSDQGYGNEKLFF. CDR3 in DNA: TGTGCCAGCAGTGATCAGGGTTATGGGAATGAAAAACTGTTTTTT.

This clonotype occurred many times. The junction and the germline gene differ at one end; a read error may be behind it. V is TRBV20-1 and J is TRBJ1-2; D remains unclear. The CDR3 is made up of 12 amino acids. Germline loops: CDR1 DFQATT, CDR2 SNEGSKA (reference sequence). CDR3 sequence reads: CIALRAGYGYTF. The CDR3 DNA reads TGCATTGCTCTTCGAGCGGGTTATGGCTACACCTTC.